This TCR beta chain was recovered during a study of CXCR3-negative and CXCR3-positive naive CD8 T cells. On this clonotype itself: Its antigen is not identified.

The TRB libraries of cDNA were built by UMI-labeled 5' RACE. TCRdb re-called the 5' RACE reads; every CDR3 protein appears as one record, without DNA. The table counts around 61,000 distinct CDR3 sequences; about 0.68% lies in the top ten. General study points: Similarly elevated diversity marked both naive subsets, with memory CD8+ cells showing far lower diversity. Naive cells with CXCR3 showed TRB CDR3s that were more hydrophobic than those in CXCR3-negative naive cells.

The CDR3 totals 16 residues. The TCR comes from a human donor in good health. Some clones in this sample may be carry-over from other donors' samples. The chain carries TRBV12-3 or TRBV12-4 and TRBJ2-5. Sequencing was performed on naive CXCR3+ CD8+ T cells from blood. Described subset: CD45RO-CCR7+CD27+CD95- naive CD8+ T cells expressing CXCR3 (TNR3+). The CDR3 loop reads CASSERGGSYQETQYF.